This T cell receptor beta chain was documented in a study of breast tumors, draining lymph nodes, adjacent tissues. TCRdb ran MiXCR on the multiplex PCR reads and lists one entry per CDR3 protein. The sample records approximately 200,000 distinct CDR3 sequences, around a third being singletons. V was clipped by 3 bases and J by 2 bases, with 9 bases between them. Germline lookup yields CDR1 SGHTA and CDR2 FQGTGA. The CDR3 is made up of 14 amino acids. This clonotype was counted at least ten times. What it binds is unknown. Study-level points and caveats: Tumor and nontumor repertoires were significantly more similar in luminal-like than in basal-like breast cancer. Tumor repertoires ranked between lymph nodes and nontumor tissue in diversity, with V and J gene preferences. That most tumor T cells come from lymph nodes remained unproven.

Samples came from axillary lymph nodes draining the breast cancer. This chain uses TRBV7-3 with TRBJ2-3; D is undetermined. The receptor comes from a female donor with breast cancer. Some clones in this sample may be carry-over from other donors' samples. Source material: axillary lymph node tissue. The CDR3 nucleotides are TGTGCCAGCAGCTTTGGCAGGTCCACAGATACGCAGTATTTT. Translation gives CASSFGRSTDTQYF. The variable domain in full, completed from reference TRBV7-3 and TRBJ2-3, reads GAGVSQTPSNKVTEKGKYVELRCDPISGHTALYWYRQSLGQGPEFLIYFQGTGAADDSGLPNDRFFAVRPEGSVSTLKIQRTERGDSAVYLCASSFGRSTDTQYFGPGTRLTVL.